This TCR beta chain was recorded in a study of CD8+CD57+ T cells in acquired aplastic anemia. Turning to the study itself: Yields of DNA that came from sorted CD4+ and CD8+ cells averaged about 3.5 ug.

Regarding this clonotype: Its antigen is unknown.

CDR3 and TCR beta VDJ profiling relied on a genomic DNA template. TCRdb reprocessed the reads with MiXCR, giving one entry per CDR3 protein. The sample has 95,000 to 150,000 distinct CDR3 sequences; approximately 41% are singletons. Flow cytometry had shown expanded CD8+CD57+ cells in the patients chosen for sequencing. As a group, the patients uniformly had severe acquired aplastic anemia. Patient blood was sampled before any therapy had been received. Regarding the study as a whole: Patients and controls had CD8+ Simpson's diversity values that were not significantly distinct.

The sequencing sample was made of sorted CD4+, CD8+, or CD8+CD57+ T cells (not recorded which) from PBMCs. This clonotype originated in a human donor with aplastic anemia.

The DNA for the CDR3 is TGTGCCATCAGTGGGAAAGGTGATCAGCCCCAGCATTTT. It specifies CAISGKGDQPQHF. The V gene is TRBV10-3, the J gene TRBJ1-5; D gene uncertain. Trimming removed 4 bases at V and 5 bases at J, with 9 bases between. The germline gives CDR1 ENHRY, CDR2 SYGVKD. The CDR3 sequence is 13 residues long.